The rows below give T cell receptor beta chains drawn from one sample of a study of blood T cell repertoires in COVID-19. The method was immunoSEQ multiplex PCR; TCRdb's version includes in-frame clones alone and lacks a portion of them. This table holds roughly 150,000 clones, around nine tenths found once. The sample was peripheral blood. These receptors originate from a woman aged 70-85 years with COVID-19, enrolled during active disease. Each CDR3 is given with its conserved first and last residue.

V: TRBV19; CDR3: CASSGRTGQNTEAFF
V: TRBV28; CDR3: CASGREGRGFGGELFF
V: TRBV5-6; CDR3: CASSFLGGRAVGQPQHF
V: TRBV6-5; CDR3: CASKRSEKLFF
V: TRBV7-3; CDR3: CASSLSGGPDTQYF
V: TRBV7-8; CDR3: CASSERGGKNTEAFF
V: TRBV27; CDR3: CASSQETGQVINQPQHF
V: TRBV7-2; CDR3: CASSPWTGNTEAFF
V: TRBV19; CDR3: CASSIRVEDSPLHF
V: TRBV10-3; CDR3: CAISDLSGNTEAFF
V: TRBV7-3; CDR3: CASSFGGGLYNEQFF
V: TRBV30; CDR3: CAWRPHTSYGYTF
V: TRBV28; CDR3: CASSLGGRETQYF
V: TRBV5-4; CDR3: CASRPGQNTDTQYF
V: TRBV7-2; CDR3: CASSLDATVLETQYF
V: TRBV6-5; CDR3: CASRLGQGSNQPQHF
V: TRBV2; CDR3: CASIPGTGLGNTEAFF
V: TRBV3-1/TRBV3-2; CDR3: CASSQDGGRETQYF
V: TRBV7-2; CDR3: CASSPAGQGRGYTF
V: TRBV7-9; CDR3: CASSPRTGSEAFF
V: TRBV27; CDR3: CASSFQGGAQYF
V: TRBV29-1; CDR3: CSVLGTSGGAPRELFF
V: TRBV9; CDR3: CASSVVGGEETQYF
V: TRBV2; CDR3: CASRPLQGTPNTEAFF
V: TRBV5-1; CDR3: CASSLAGTADEKLFF
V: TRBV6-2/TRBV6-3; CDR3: CASSYGIAGGLNEQFF
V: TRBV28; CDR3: CASTLSGATNEQFF
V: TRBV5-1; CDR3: CASSLGGNTEAFF
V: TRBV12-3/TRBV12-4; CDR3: CASRQGYGSPLHF
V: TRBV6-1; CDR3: CASSDNLYRGNTEAFF
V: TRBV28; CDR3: CASSPGQPSAEAFF
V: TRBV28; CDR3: CASSTRDRDTSPLHF
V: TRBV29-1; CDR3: CSVQNSGANVLTF
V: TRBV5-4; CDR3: CASSWDTLNYGYTF
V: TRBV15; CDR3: CATSSGGTRNTIYF
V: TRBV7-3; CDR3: CASSLGTGAYEQYF
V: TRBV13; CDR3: CASRRKGGGVYNQPQHF
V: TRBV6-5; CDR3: CASSQREDQPQHF
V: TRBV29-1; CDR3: CSVSRGAEAFF
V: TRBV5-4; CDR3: CASSLDRGRGGNTIYF
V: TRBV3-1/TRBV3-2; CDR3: CASSPPRQGTNEKLFF
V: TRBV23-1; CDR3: CASTTTGGRTEAFF
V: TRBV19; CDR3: CASSSQANTGELFF
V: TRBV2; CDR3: CASSDNTDTQYF
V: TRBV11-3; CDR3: CASSPRGTLNTDTQYF